The TCR beta chain described here comes from a study of blood T cell repertoires in COVID-19 (dated by TCRdb to the early 2020s). At the level of the whole study: Samples covering the acute and convalescent phases of COVID-19 were provided by collaborators in the United States, Italy and Spain. The material from the prospective study consisted of cDNA or gDNA derived from T cells, B-cell-depleted T cells, or PBMCs. The dataset comprised deeply sampled blood TCRbeta repertoires from subjects exposed to, actively infected with, or recovered from COVID-19. The repertoires were released in a freely available public database meant as a resource for research on the immune response to SARS-CoV-2. The samples were drawn from two sources: the first 160 participants of the ongoing ImmuneRACE study, and over 950 subjects contributed by 6 global collaborators. Sample metadata almost always included a de-identified subject ID, COVID-19 status, age in years and sex. Where available, HLA class I and class II types were obtained from metadata supplied by the sample provider rather than from assay-based typing.

At one collaborating source in Seattle, patients were enrolled during active infection and were followed longitudinally through the course of disease. Whole blood was collected in K2EDTA tubes by collaborating institutions according to the institutions' own protocols. For TCRbeta analysis, collaborator samples were shipped as frozen whole blood, as isolated PBMCs, or as DNA extracted from either sample type. Study-level results and caveats: The amount of clinical and demographic metadata varied by source and participant and was provided uncurated.

TCRbeta CDR3 regions were amplified from genomic DNA using the immunoSEQ Assay, a bias-controlled multiplex PCR. For the original study's pipeline: The number of nucleated cells in each sample was estimated from the amplification of reference gene primers within the assay. To quantify the absolute abundance of each unique TCRbeta CDR3 rearrangement, sequence reads were collapsed and filtered. For each sample, productive Simpson clonality was calculated by taking the square root of Simpson's diversity index across productive rearrangements. In TCRdb, the immuneACCESS table is reduced to in-frame sequences with V and J assigned. These tables do not hold every clone; where another copy was compared, an unresolved V gene accounts for under half, and the others remain unexplained. V and J calls and clone size are given by that table; D and trimming were obtained from the DNA. The sample contains about 230,000 clones, 85% to 90% of them found a single time. The ten largest make up roughly 11% of the sample.

Worth noting for this clone: Its antigen remains undetermined. No clone much larger than this one lies a single base away; base qualities are absent.

At the junction V is shortened by 7 bases and J by 1 base, with 10 bases in between. Reading the germline V gene (reference sequence) gives CDR1 GTSNPN and CDR2 SVGIG. The CDR3 holds 13 amino acids from the cysteine to the phenylalanine. Of all the DNA, just the CDR3 is kept, 39 bases in frame from base 1. Rearrangement joined TRBV30 to TRBJ2-2; no D gene call is confident. The sample consisted of peripheral blood. The sequence derives from a middle-aged man with COVID-19, enrolled during active disease. The DNA sequence follows: TGTGCCTTCCCGGTTAAGAACACCGGGGAGCTGTTTTTT. This yields the protein CAFPVKNTGELFF.